Listed below are T cell receptor beta chains from one sample, sequenced in a study of technical replicates of blood from a few donors. Generated by immunoSEQ multiplex PCR, the TCRdb table keeps only in-frame clones and is missing some. The sample lists around 80,000 clones, roughly 98% seen once, with over 0.13% in the top ten. The sequenced sample was T cells isolated from PBMCs. These receptor sequences come from a human donor in good health. Both conserved end residues are part of each CDR3. Each record gives: D gene, clone size, V gene, J gene, CDR3 protein, CDR3 DNA. A D gene is named only where the DNA matches it firmly. Clone size, where shown, is once, few, many, or a class for clones that have expanded.

TRBD1	-	TRBV10-1	TRBJ1-1	CASSVRQGTTEAFF	TGCGCCAGCAGTGTCCGACAGGGAACCACTGAAGCTTTCTTT
TRBD1	-	TRBV7-6	TRBJ1-4	CASSRGQANEKLFF	TGTGCCAGCAGCCGTGGACAGGCAAATGAAAAACTGTTTTTT
-	-	TRBV7-9	TRBJ1-4	CASSLDRWGEAEKLFF	TGTGCCAGCAGCTTAGACCGATGGGGGGAGGCTGAAAAACTGTTTTTT
-	-	TRBV6-6	TRBJ2-1	CASSYSWGLNNEQFF	TGTGCCAGCAGTTACTCATGGGGACTTAATAATGAGCAGTTCTTC
-	-	TRBV27	TRBJ1-1	CASSYRSNTEAFF	TGTGCCAGCAGTTACAGATCGAACACTGAAGCTTTCTTT
TRBD1	-	TRBV5-1	TRBJ2-5	CASSLFPGQGETQYF	TGCGCCAGCAGCCTATTCCCGGGACAGGGAGAGACCCAGTACTTC
TRBD1	-	TRBV6-5	TRBJ2-1	CASSTRTGEQFF	TGTGCCAGCAGTACGCGGACAGGGGAGCAGTTCTTC
TRBD2	-	TRBV28	TRBJ2-3	CASTGRAGTDTQYF	TGTGCCAGCACCGGGAGGGCTGGCACAGATACGCAGTATTTT
-	once	TRBV28	TRBJ2-7	CASSLTTAYRLSTEQYF	TGTGCCAGCAGTTTAACAACCGCCTATAGACTCTCGACCGAGCAGTACTTC
-	once	TRBV21-1	TRBJ1-1	CASSKCVEEENTEAFF	TGTGCCAGCAGCAAATGCGTCGAGGAGGAGAACACTGAAGCTTTCTTT
-	once	TRBV18	TRBJ1-2	CASSPGQGSFYGYTF	TGTGCCAGCTCACCAGGGCAGGGTAGTTTTTATGGCTACACCTTC
-	few	TRBV28	TRBJ2-7	CASSFQNYEQYF	TGTGCCAGCAGTTTCCAAAACTACGAGCAGTACTTC
TRBD1	-	TRBV9	TRBJ1-1	CASSARQGAENTEAFF	TGTGCCAGCAGCGCACGACAGGGAGCGGAGAACACTGAAGCTTTCTTT
-	-	TRBV28	TRBJ1-4	CASSLWRDPNEKLFF	TGTGCCAGCAGTTTATGGAGAGATCCCAATGAAAAACTGTTTTTT
TRBD1	-	TRBV19	TRBJ1-2	CASSIVSDRAYGYTF	TGTGCCAGTAGTATAGTATCGGACAGGGCCTATGGCTACACCTTC
-	once	TRBV14	TRBJ1-4	CASSWVVGEKLFF	TGTGCCAGCAGCTGGGTGGTCGGGGAAAAACTGTTTTTT
-	-	TRBV10-3	TRBJ1-5	CAIRDSNSNQPQHF	TGTGCCATCAGGGACAGCAATAGCAATCAGCCCCAGCATTTT
-	-	TRBV28	TRBJ2-7	CASSSLPRGAMNGSGYEQYF	TGTGCCAGCAGTTCGTTGCCTCGGGGGGCGATGAATGGATCGGGGTACGAGCAGTACTTC
-	-	TRBV27	TRBJ2-3	CASSGAEEIDTQYF	TGTGCCAGCAGTGGGGCAGAGGAAATAGATACGCAGTATTTT
-	-	TRBV4-1	TRBJ1-2	CASSQGRGYTF	TGCGCCAGCAGCCAAGGGAGGGGCTACACCTTC
-	-	TRBV18	TRBJ1-1	CASSPSLNTEAFF	TGTGCCAGCTCACCAAGCCTGAACACTGAAGCTTTCTTT
TRBD1	-	TRBV28	TRBJ1-1	CASSWTGTENTEAFF	TGTGCCAGCAGTTGGACAGGGACTGAGAACACTGAAGCTTTCTTT
TRBD1	once	TRBV19	TRBJ1-2	CASSTGTDFGYGYTF	TGTGCCAGTAGTACGGGGACAGACTTTGGCTATGGCTACACCTTC
-	-	TRBV7-5	TRBJ1-1	CVRSLLTGQGAILPEAFF	TGTGTCAGAAGCTTATTAACGGGACAGGGGGCTATTTTGCCTGAAGCTTTCTTT
-	-	TRBV5-1	TRBJ1-1	CASSFDSNTEAFF	TGCGCCAGCAGCTTTGACAGTAACACTGAAGCTTTCTTT
-	once	TRBV6-5	TRBJ2-1	CASSPRGAPHNEQFF	TGTGCCAGCAGTCCCAGGGGGGCCCCCCACAATGAGCAGTTCTTC
TRBD1	once	TRBV6-1	TRBJ1-5	CASSGTTGTGGGQPQHF	TGTGCCAGCAGTGGAACCACCGGGACAGGGGGCGGCCAGCCCCAGCATTTT
TRBD2	-	TRBV7-9	TRBJ2-1	CASSPRLAGGPGNEQFF	TGTGCCAGCAGCCCAAGACTAGCGGGAGGGCCAGGCAATGAGCAGTTCTTC
-	-	TRBV19	TRBJ1-2	CASSMEGSSYGYTF	TGTGCCAGTAGTATGGAGGGCAGCTCCTATGGCTACACCTTC
TRBD2	-	TRBV13	TRBJ2-3	CASSKRTSGSGTQYF	TGTGCCAGCAGCAAACGGACTAGCGGGAGTGGTACGCAGTATTTT
TRBD1	-	TRBV7-2	TRBJ1-2	CASSLGTPGQGSNYGYTF	TGTGCCAGCAGCTTAGGAACTCCGGGACAGGGGAGTAACTATGGCTACACCTTC
-	-	TRBV28	TRBJ2-1	CASRYRTRYNEQFF	TGTGCCAGCAGGTACAGGACACGATACAATGAGCAGTTCTTC
-	-	TRBV27	TRBJ2-5	CASTPGGWNQETQYF	TGTGCCAGCACTCCTGGCGGTTGGAACCAAGAGACCCAGTACTTC
TRBD1	-	TRBV9	TRBJ1-2	CASSVGTGIYGYTF	TGTGCCAGCAGCGTAGGGACAGGGATCTATGGCTACACCTTC
TRBD1	-	TRBV6-1	TRBJ1-2	CASSGRTGESYGYTF	TGTGCCAGCAGTGGCCGGACAGGGGAAAGCTATGGCTACACCTTC
-	-	TRBV7-6	TRBJ1-4	CASENRINEGKLFF	TGTGCCAGCGAAAACAGGATCAATGAAGGAAAACTGTTTTTT
-	-	TRBV7-2	TRBJ2-5	CASSPRRLETQYF	TGTGCCAGCAGCCCTAGGAGGTTGGAGACCCAGTACTTC
TRBD1	-	TRBV5-1	TRBJ2-7	CASSRTGAYSYEQYF	TGCGCCAGCAGCCGGACAGGAGCTTACTCCTACGAGCAGTACTTC
TRBD1	once	TRBV2	TRBJ1-3	CASSEAPGQFRNTIYF	TGTGCCAGCAGTGAAGCCCCGGGACAGTTTAGAAACACCATATATTTT
-	-	TRBV11-2	TRBJ2-7	CASTRTVQDNYEQYF	TGTGCCAGCACGCGGACTGTACAAGATAACTACGAGCAGTACTTC
TRBD1	-	TRBV18	TRBJ1-3	CASSPGTGGSGNTIYF	TGTGCCAGCTCACCCGGGACAGGGGGCTCTGGAAACACCATATATTTT
-	-	TRBV29-1	TRBJ2-1	CSVYQYNEQFF	TGCAGCGTCTACCAATACAATGAGCAGTTCTTC
-	-	TRBV7-2	TRBJ2-7	CASSLVFSHREQYF	TGTGCCAGCAGCTTAGTTTTTAGCCATCGAGAGCAGTACTTC
-	-	TRBV4-2	TRBJ2-7	CASSQEGRRPYEQYF	TGTGCCAGCAGCCAAGAAGGGAGGAGGCCCTACGAGCAGTACTTC
TRBD2	-	TRBV7-8	TRBJ2-7	CASSLSTSGGRGYEQYF	TGTGCCAGCAGCCTATCGACTAGCGGGGGCCGGGGGTACGAGCAGTACTTC
TRBD1	-	TRBV7-9	TRBJ2-7	CASSRTGDDEQYF	TGTGCCAGCAGCCGGACAGGGGACGACGAGCAGTACTTC
-	-	TRBV6-5	TRBJ1-3	CASSYSTRRNTIYF	TGTGCCAGCAGTTACTCGACAAGACGAAACACCATATATTTT
TRBD1	-	TRBV29-1	TRBJ1-2	CSVEVVGQGLEKNYGYTF	TGCAGCGTTGAAGTCGTGGGACAGGGCCTCGAAAAAAACTATGGCTACACCTTC
TRBD1	-	TRBV10-3	TRBJ1-3	CAISEIQGALTSDTIYF	TGTGCCATCAGTGAGATACAGGGGGCACTCACATCGGACACCATATATTTT
TRBD1	-	TRBV27	TRBJ1-3	CASSPLLRGPRGNTIYF	TGTGCCAGCAGTCCCCTCCTCAGGGGGCCTCGTGGAAACACCATATATTTT
TRBD2	-	TRBV15	TRBJ2-3	CATSSAGGYSTDTQYF	TGTGCCACCAGCAGCGCCGGGGGGTATAGCACAGATACGCAGTATTTT
TRBD1	-	TRBV9	TRBJ1-4	CASSSGTDNEKLFF	TGTGCCAGCAGCTCCGGGACAGATAATGAAAAACTGTTTTTT
-	-	TRBV5-4	TRBJ1-4	CASSRGAGQRWDEKLFF	TGTGCCAGCAGCCGGGGAGCTGGACAGCGGTGGGATGAAAAACTGTTTTTT
-	-	TRBV5-4	TRBJ2-7	CASSFLDKSSYEQYF	TGTGCCAGCAGCTTCCTTGACAAATCCTCCTACGAGCAGTACTTC
TRBD2	-	TRBV27	TRBJ2-5	CASSWDGRGRETQYF	TGTGCCAGCAGTTGGGACGGGAGGGGAAGAGAGACCCAGTACTTC